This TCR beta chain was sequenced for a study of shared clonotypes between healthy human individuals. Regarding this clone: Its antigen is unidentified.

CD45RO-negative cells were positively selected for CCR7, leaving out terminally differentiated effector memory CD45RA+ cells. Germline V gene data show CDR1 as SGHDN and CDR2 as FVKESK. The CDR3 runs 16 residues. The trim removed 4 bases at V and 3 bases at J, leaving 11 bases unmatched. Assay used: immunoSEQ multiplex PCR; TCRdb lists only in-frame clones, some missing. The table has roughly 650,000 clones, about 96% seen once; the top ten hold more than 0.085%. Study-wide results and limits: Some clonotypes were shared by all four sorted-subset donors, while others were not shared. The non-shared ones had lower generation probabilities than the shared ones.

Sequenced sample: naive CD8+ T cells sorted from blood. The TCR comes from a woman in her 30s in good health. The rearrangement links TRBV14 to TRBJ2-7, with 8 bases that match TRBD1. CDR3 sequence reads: CASSPSGQGLIYEQYF. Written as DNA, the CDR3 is TGTGCCAGCAGCCCCTCCGGACAGGGCCTAATCTACGAGCAGTACTTC.